This TCR beta chain was retrieved from a study of blood T cell repertoires in COVID-19. The wider study: COVID-19 samples from acute and convalescent phases originated in the United States, Italy and Spain. Nucleic acid was either cDNA or gDNA, and it came from T cells, B-cell-depleted T cells, or PBMCs.

Germline CDR1 is SGDLS and CDR2 is YYNGEE. After removal of 0 bases from V and 6 bases from J, the junction contained 8 bases not matched to a gene. The CDR3 has 16 residues. Authors' analysis steps: Amplification with reference gene primers provided the estimates of nucleated cell counts. Repertoires were generated with immunoSEQ multiplex PCR, while TCRdb's copy carries only in-frame clones and drops some. The V and J calls and clone size come from that table; D and trimming were worked out from the DNA. Of around 250,000 clones in the sample, roughly 90% were seen once. This chain uses TRBV9 with TRBJ2-3; TRBD2 matches at 9 bases. The source of this sequence is a man younger than 45 who had recovered from COVID-19. Sequencing was performed on peripheral blood. Here the CDR3 reads CASSVVGAGGRDTQYF. CDR3 in DNA: TGTGCCAGCAGCGTAGTGGGAGCGGGGGGCAGGGATACGCAGTATTTT.